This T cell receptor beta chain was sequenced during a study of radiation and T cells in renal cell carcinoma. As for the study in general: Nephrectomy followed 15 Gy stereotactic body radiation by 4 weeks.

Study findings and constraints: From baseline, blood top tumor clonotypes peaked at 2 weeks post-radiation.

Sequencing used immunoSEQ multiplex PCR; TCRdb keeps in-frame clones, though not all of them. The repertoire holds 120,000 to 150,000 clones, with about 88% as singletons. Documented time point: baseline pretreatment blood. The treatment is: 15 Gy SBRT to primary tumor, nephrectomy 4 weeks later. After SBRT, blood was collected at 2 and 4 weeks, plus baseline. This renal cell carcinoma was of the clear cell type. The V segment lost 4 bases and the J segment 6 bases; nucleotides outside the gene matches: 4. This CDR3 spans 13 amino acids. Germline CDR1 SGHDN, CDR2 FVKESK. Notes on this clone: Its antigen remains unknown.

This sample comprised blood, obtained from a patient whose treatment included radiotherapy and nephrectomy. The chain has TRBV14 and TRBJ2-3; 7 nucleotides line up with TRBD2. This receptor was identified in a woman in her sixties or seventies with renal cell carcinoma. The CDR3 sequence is CASSPLGGDTQYF. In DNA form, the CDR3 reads TGTGCCAGCAGCCCTCTGGGGGGGGATACGCAGTATTTT.